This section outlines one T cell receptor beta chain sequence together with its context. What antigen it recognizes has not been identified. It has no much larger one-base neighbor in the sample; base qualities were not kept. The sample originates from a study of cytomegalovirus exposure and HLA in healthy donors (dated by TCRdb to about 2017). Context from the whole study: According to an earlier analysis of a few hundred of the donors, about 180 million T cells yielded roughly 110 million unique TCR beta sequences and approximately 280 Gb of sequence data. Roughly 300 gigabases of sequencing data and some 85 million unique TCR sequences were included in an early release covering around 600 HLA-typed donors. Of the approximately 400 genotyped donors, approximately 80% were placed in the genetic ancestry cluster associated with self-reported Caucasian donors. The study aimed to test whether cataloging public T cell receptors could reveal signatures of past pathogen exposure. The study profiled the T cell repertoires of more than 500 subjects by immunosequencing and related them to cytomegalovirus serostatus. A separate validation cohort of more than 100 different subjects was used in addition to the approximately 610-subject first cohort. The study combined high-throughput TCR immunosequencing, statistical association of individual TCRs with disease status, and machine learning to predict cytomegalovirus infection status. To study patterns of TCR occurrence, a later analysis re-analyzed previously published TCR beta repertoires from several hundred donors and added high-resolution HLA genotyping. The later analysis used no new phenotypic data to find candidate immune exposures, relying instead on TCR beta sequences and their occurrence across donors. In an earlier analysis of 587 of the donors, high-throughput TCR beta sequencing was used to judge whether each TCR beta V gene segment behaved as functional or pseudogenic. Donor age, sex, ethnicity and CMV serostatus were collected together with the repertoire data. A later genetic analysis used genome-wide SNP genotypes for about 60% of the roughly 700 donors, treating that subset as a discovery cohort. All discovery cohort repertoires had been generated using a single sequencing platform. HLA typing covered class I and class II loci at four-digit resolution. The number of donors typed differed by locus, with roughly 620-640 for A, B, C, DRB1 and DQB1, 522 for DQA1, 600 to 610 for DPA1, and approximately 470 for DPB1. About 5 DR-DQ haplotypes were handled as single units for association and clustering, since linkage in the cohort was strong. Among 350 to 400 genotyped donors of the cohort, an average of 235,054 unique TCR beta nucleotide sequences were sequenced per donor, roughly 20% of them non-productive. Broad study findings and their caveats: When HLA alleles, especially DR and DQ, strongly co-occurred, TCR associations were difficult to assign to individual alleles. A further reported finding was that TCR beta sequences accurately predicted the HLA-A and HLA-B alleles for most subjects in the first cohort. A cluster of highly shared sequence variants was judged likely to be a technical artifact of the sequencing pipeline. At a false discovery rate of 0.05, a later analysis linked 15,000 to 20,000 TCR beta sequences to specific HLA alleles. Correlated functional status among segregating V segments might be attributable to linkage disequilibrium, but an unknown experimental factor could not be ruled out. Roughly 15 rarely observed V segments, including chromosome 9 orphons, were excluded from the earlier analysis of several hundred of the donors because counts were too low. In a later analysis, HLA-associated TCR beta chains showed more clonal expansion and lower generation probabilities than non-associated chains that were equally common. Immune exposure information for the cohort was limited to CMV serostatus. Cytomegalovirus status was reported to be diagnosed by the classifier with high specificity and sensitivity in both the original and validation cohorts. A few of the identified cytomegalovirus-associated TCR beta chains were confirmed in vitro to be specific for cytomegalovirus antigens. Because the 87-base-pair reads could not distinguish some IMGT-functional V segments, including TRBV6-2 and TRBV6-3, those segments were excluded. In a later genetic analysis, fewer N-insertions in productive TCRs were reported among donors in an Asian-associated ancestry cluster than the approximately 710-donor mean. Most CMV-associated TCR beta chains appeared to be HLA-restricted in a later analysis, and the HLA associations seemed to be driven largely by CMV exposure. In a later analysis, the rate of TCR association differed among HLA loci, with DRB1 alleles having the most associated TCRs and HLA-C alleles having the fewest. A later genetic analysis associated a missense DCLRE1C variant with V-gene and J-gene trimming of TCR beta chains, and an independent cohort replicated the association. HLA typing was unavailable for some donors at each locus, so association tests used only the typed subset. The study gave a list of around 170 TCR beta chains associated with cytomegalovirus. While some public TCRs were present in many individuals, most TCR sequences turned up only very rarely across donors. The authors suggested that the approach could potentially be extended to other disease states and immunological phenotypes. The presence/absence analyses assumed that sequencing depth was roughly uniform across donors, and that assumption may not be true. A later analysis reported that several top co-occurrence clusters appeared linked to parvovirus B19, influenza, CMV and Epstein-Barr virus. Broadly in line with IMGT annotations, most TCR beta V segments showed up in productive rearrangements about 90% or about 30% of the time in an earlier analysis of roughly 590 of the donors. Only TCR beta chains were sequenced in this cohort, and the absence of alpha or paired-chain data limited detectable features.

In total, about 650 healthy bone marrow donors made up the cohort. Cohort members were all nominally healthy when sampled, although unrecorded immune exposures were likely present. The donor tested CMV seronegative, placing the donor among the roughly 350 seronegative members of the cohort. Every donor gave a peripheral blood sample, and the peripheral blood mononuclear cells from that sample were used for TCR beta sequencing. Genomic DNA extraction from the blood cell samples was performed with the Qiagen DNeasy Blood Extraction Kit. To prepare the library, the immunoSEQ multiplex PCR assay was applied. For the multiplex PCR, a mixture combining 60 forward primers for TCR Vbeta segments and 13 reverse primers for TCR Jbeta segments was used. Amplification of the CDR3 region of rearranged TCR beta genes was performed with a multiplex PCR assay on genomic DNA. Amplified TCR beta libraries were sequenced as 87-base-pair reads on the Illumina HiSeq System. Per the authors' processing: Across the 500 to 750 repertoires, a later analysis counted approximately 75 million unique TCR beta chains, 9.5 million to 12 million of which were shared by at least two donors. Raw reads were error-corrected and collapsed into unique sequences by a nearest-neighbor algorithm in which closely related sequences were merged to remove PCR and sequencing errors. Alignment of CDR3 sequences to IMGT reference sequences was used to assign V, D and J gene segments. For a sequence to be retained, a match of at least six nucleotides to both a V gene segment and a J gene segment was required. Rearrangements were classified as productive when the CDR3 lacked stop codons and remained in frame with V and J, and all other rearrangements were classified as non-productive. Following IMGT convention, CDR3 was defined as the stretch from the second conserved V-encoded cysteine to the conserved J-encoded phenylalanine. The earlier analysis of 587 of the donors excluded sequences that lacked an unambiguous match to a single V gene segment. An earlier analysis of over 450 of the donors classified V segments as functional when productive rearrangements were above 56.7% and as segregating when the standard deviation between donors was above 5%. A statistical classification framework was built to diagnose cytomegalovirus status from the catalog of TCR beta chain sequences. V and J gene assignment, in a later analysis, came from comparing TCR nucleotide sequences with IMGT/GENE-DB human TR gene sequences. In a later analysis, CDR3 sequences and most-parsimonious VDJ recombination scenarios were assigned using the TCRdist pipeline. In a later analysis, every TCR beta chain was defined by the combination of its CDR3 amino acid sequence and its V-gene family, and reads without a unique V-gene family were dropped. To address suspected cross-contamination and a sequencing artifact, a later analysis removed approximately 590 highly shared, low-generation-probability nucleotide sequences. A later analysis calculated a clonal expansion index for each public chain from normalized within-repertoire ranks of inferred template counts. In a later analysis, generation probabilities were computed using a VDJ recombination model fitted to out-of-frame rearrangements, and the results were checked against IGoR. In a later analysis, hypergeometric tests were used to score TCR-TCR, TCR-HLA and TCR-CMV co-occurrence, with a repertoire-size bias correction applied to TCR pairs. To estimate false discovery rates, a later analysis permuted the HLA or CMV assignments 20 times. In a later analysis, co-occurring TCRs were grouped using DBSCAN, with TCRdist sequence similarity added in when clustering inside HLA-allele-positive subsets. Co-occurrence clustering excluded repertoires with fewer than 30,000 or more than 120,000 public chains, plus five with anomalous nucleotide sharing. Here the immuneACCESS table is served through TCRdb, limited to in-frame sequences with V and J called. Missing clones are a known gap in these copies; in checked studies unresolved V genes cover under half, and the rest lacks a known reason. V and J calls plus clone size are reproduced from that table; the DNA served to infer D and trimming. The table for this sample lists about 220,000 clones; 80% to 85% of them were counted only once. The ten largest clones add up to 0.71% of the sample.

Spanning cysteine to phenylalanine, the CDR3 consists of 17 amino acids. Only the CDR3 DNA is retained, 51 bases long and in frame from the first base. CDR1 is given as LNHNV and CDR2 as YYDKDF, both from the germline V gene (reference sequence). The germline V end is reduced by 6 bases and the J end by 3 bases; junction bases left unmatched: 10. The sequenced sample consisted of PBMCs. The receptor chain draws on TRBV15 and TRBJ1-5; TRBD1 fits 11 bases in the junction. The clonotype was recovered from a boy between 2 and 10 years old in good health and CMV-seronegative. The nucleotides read TGTGCCACCAGAAGTTTAGGACAGGGGGCTTTCAATCAGCCCCAGCATTTT. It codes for CATRSLGQGAFNQPQHF. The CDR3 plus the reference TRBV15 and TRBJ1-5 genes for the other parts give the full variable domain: DAMVIQNPRYQVTQFGKPVTLSCSQTLNHNVMYWYQQKSSQAPKLLFHYYDKDFNNEADTPDNFQSRRPNTSFCFLDIRSPGLGDTAMYLCATRSLGQGAFNQPQHFGDGTRLSIL.